Listed below are T cell receptor beta chains from one sample, sequenced in a study of Ad26.COV2.S vaccination and SARS-CoV-2 variants. Sequencing used immunoSEQ multiplex PCR; TCRdb keeps in-frame clones, though not all of them. The data show about 220,000 clones, roughly 90% seen once. This sample comprised peripheral blood, obtained in a trial of Ad26.COV2.S vaccine versus placebo. The receptors were sampled from a person between 18 and 59 years old who received the Ad26.COV2.S COVID-19 vaccine or a placebo. CDR3s include the opening cysteine and the closing phenylalanine or tryptophan. D genes are given only for firm matches. Rows may omit the clone size; those that give it use once, few, many or a size class.

clone size	D gene	V gene	J gene	CDR3 DNA	CDR3 protein
NA	TRBD2	TRBV19	TRBJ2-7	TGTGCCAGTAGCCTTGGACTAGCGGGAGGTTCCTACGAGCAGTACTTC	CASSLGLAGGSYEQYF
once	NA	TRBV18	TRBJ1-2	TGTGCCAGCTCACCAGCGTCAGGAAACTATGGCTACACCTTC	CASSPASGNYGYTF
NA	NA	TRBV12-3/TRBV12-4	TRBJ1-5	TGTGCCAGCAGGACAGGACACAATCAGCCCCAGCATTTT	CASRTGHNQPQHF
NA	TRBD1	TRBV27	TRBJ1-5	TGTGCCAGCAGTTGGACCGGGACAGGGTCGGGTCAGCCCCAGCATTTT	CASSWTGTGSGQPQHF
NA	NA	TRBV9	TRBJ2-3	TGTGCCAGCAGCCAAGGGGGGGTCTCAGATACGCAGTATTTT	CASSQGGVSDTQYF
NA	TRBD2	TRBV9	TRBJ2-5	TGTGCCAGCAGCAGCCGACTAGCGGGAGGTGGAGAGACCCAGTACTTC	CASSSRLAGGGETQYF
few	NA	TRBV2	TRBJ2-7	TGTGCCAGCAGAGGGAGAGGTAGAAGTTTCTACGAGCAGTACTTC	CASRGRGRSFYEQYF
NA	TRBD1	TRBV6-2/TRBV6-3	TRBJ2-7	TGTGCCAGCAGTTACTCGACAGGGCTTTACGAGCAGTACTTC	CASSYSTGLYEQYF
NA	NA	TRBV9	TRBJ1-4	TGTGCCAGCAGCGTAGAGTCAGGGACTAATGAAAAACTGTTTTTT	CASSVESGTNEKLFF
few	NA	TRBV4-3	TRBJ2-1	TGCGCCAGCAGCCAAGGAGACAGCTCCTACAATGAGCAGTTCTTC	CASSQGDSSYNEQFF
many	TRBD1	TRBV24-1	TRBJ1-5	TGTGCCACCAGTCGACAGGGAAATCAGCCCCAGCATTTT	CATSRQGNQPQHF
NA	NA	TRBV29-1	TRBJ2-1	TGCAGCGTTGGGCATTACTCCTACAATGAGCAGTTCTTC	CSVGHYSYNEQFF
NA	TRBD2	TRBV4-3	TRBJ2-1	TGCGCCAGCAGCCAAGAAAGCGGGAGCTGGGATAATGAGCAGTTCTTC	CASSQESGSWDNEQFF
NA	TRBD2	TRBV7-9	TRBJ2-3	TGTGCCAGCAGCCCTAGACTAGCGGGAGATGGAGGCCGCGTAGATACGCAGTATTTT	CASSPRLAGDGGRVDTQYF
once	NA	TRBV7-2	TRBJ2-7	TGTGCCAGCAGCTTAGTTAGCGGCTACGAGCAGTACTTC	CASSLVSGYEQYF
NA	NA	TRBV24-1	TRBJ1-2	TGTGCCACCAGTGATTTTTCGGATAACTATGGCTACACCTTC	CATSDFSDNYGYTF
NA	NA	TRBV27	TRBJ2-1	TGTGCCAGCAGTTCGACTCCCGGGTCCGAGATTGGGGGAGGGTTCTTC	CASSSTPGSEIGGGFF
NA	NA	TRBV6-1	TRBJ2-1	TGTGCCAGCAGCCATTATGGGGGGAACAGTGAGCAGTTCTTC	CASSHYGGNSEQFF
NA	TRBD1	TRBV28	TRBJ2-7	TGTGCCAGCAGTTTGACGGGACAGGGGATGGACGAGCAGTACTTC	CASSLTGQGMDEQYF
NA	NA	TRBV30	TRBJ2-7	TGTGCCTGGCGCCCCCAAGGGTACGAGCAGTACTTC	CAWRPQGYEQYF
NA	NA	TRBV19	TRBJ2-3	TGTGCCAGTAGTTCCTGGGTGGGGGGCGAAACAGATACGCAGTATTTT	CASSSWVGGETDTQYF
NA	NA	TRBV12-2	TRBJ2-1	TGTGCAAGTCGCTCCCGGGCTAGCGAGGACAATGAGCAGTTCTTC	CASRSRASEDNEQFF
NA	TRBD2	TRBV6-5	TRBJ2-3	TGTGCCAGCAGTTACAGGACTAGCGGGAGTATGAATACGCAGTATTTT	CASSYRTSGSMNTQYF
NA	NA	TRBV29-1	TRBJ2-2	TGCAGCGTCTACAAGGCGGGAAACACCGGGGAGCTGTTTTTT	CSVYKAGNTGELFF
NA	NA	TRBV7-9	TRBJ2-1	TGTGCCAGCAGCTTGTGGGGCAGGGGATCACCATACAATGAGCAGTTCTTC	CASSLWGRGSPYNEQFF
NA	NA	TRBV24-1	TRBJ2-5	TGTGCCACCAGTGGGGACGAGGAGACCCAGTACTTC	CATSGDEETQYF
NA	TRBD2	TRBV28	TRBJ2-3	TGTGCCAGCAGCCGACGGACTAGCGGGAGTTACGATACGCAGTATTTT	CASSRRTSGSYDTQYF
NA	NA	TRBV9	TRBJ1-3	TGTGCCAGCAGCGAGAGCCGAGGGGGCTCTGGAAACACCATATATTTT	CASSESRGGSGNTIYF
NA	TRBD1	TRBV27	TRBJ1-5	TGTGCCAGCAGCTCAACCGGGACAGTTGCGCCCCAGCATTTT	CASSSTGTVAPQHF
NA	TRBD2	TRBV6-1	TRBJ2-7	TGTGCCAGCAGTGCGCTGGCGGGGGGGCCGAGTTCCTACGAGCAGTACTTC	CASSALAGGPSSYEQYF
NA	NA	TRBV19	TRBJ1-1	TGTGCCAGTAGTCCCCGGGCCTTCAACACTGAAGCTTTCTTT	CASSPRAFNTEAFF
NA	NA	TRBV28	TRBJ1-2	TGTGCCAGCAGTTTATGGGGGGCTGATGGCTACACCTTC	CASSLWGADGYTF
NA	TRBD2	TRBV19	TRBJ2-3	TGTGCCAGTAGGGGCCGCTCTAGCGGGGTCACAGATACGCAGTATTTT	CASRGRSSGVTDTQYF
NA	NA	TRBV5-5	TRBJ1-1	TGTGCCAGCAGCCCCGGGATGGGAGCTTTCTTT	CASSPGMGAFF
NA	TRBD1	TRBV19	TRBJ2-7	TGTGCCAGTAGGGACATGACAGGGAACACCTACGAGCAGTACTTC	CASRDMTGNTYEQYF
once	NA	TRBV7-9	TRBJ1-2	TGTGCCAGCAGCTCCCAGGGGTTTTATGGCTACACCTTC	CASSSQGFYGYTF
NA	NA	TRBV6-6	TRBJ2-2	TGTGCCAGCGTGGGCAACACCGGGGAGCTGTTTTTT	CASVGNTGELFF
few	NA	TRBV10-3	TRBJ1-2	TGTGCCATCAGTGAGTCGTGGTCTGATTATGGCTACACCTTC	CAISESWSDYGYTF
NA	NA	TRBV7-9	TRBJ1-4	TGTGCCAGCAGTCTGAAAATGAGGGACGGGGAAAAACTGTTTTTT	CASSLKMRDGEKLFF
NA	NA	TRBV5-8	TRBJ2-5	TGTGCCAGCCTACTACCGCGGGGACAAGAGACCCAGTACTTC	CASLLPRGQETQYF
NA	NA	TRBV11-2	TRBJ1-6	TGTGCCAGCGGGCAGAATAATTCACCCCTCCACTTT	CASGQNNSPLHF
once	TRBD2	TRBV29-1	TRBJ2-5	TGCAGCGTTGGGGCATTAACAGGGATAACGGCGGGAGGGCCTGGAGAGACCCAGTACTTC	CSVGALTGITAGGPGETQYF
NA	TRBD1	TRBV27	TRBJ2-7	TGTGCCAGCAGTTTACTCGGGACAGAACCCTACGAGCAGTACTTC	CASSLLGTEPYEQYF
once	NA	TRBV6-6	TRBJ1-2	TGTGCCAGCAGCCAGGGATATGGCTACACCTTC	CASSQGYGYTF